The 3 T cell receptor beta chains listed next were all sequenced from one sample in a study of cytomegalovirus exposure and HLA in healthy donors. The PCR ran on 60 Vbeta and 13 Jbeta primers. Clones were read by immunoSEQ multiplex PCR, and TCRdb kept only the in-frame ones, dropping some. The data contain about 160,000 clones, 79% of them singletons. Sequencing input: PBMCs. These receptors originate from a man aged 35 to 55 in good health and CMV-seronegative.

The chain combines TRBV27 with TRBJ2-5; D not resolved. V lost 0 bases, J lost 2 bases, and 10 bases lay in between. Germline values: CDR1 MNHEY, CDR2 SMNVEV (reference sequence). The CDR3 contains 15 residues. This CDR3 is CASSLSRVDQETQYF. As DNA, the CDR3 is TGTGCCAGCAGTTTATCGAGAGTAGATCAAGAGACCCAGTACTTC.

This clone turned up a few times. The chain uses TRBV28 and TRBJ2-7; 10 positions agree with TRBD2. This CDR3 contains 13 residues. Trimming took 6 bases from V and 5 from J; bases not matched to a gene: 4. The germline V gene encodes CDR1 MDHEN and CDR2 SYDVKM. The CDR3 coding sequence is TGTGCCAGCAGAACTAGCGGGACCCACGAGCAGTACTTC. Translated: CASRTSGTHEQYF. The variable domain in full, with the rest retrieved from reference TRBV28 and TRBJ2-7, is DVKVTQSSRYLVKRTGEKVFLECVQDMDHENMFWYRQDPGLGLRLIYFSYDVKMKEKGDIPEGYSVSREKKERFSLILESASTNQTSMYLCASRTSGTHEQYFGPGTRLTVT.

This rearrangement joins TRBV6-1 to TRBJ1-2; D unresolved. V shed 0 bases and J shed 5 bases, with 10 bases lying between them. Germline CDR1 and CDR2: MNHNS and SASEGT. This CDR3 spans 14 amino acids. The CDR3 loop reads CASSEADQDYGYTF. DNA for the CDR3: TGTGCCAGCAGTGAAGCAGATCAGGATTATGGCTACACCTTC.